This passage covers 25 T cell receptor beta chains from one sample sequenced in a study of T cell responses to AZD1222 COVID-19 vaccine. Profiling relied on immunoSEQ multiplex PCR, and the TCRdb table lists in-frame clones only, not all of them. In the table there are some 150,000 clones, about 89% of which are singletons. Sequences were derived from peripheral blood, sampled on day 0 of MenACWY control vaccination. The source is an adult in good health.

This chain joins TRBV6-5 and TRBJ2-3, with TRBD1 matching over 8 bases. Germline trimming cut 5 bases from V and 0 bases from J; bases unmatched to any gene: 4. The CDR3 covers 15 residues. The germline V gene encodes CDR1 MNHEY and CDR2 SVGAGI. The CDR3: CASSTRQGSTDTQYF. The CDR3 bases are TGTGCCAGCAGTACGAGACAGGGGAGCACAGATACGCAGTATTTT.

V is TRBV5-1 and J is TRBJ1-1, with D possibly being TRBD1 (5 bases). V shed 4 bases and J shed 4 bases, with 14 bases lying between them. The germline gives CDR1 SGHRS, CDR2 YFSETQ. CDR3 length: 14 residues. CDR3 DNA: TGCGCCAGCAGCGGGGGGGACTTAGGCACTGAAGCTTTCTTT. It is translated as CASSGGDLGTEAFF.

This chain uses TRBV2 with TRBJ1-5; D perhaps matches TRBD1 (6 bases). The CDR3 has 12 amino acids. Trimming removed 5 bases at V and 5 bases at J, with 7 bases between. Germline V lookup: CDR1 SNHLY, CDR2 FYNNEI. CDR3 in DNA: TGTGCCAGCAGTTACAGGGATCAGCCCCAGCATTTT. Its protein product is CASSYRDQPQHF. The full variable domain, with the rest looked up from reference TRBV2 and TRBJ1-5, is EPEVTQTPSHQVTQMGQEVILRCVPISNHLYFYWYRQILGQKVEFLVSFYNNEISEKSEIFDDQFSVERPDGSNFTLKIRSTKLEDSAMYFCASSYRDQPQHFGDGTRLSIL.

The chain joins TRBV5-8 to TRBJ2-2; D gene uncertain. CDR3 length: 13 residues. The germline CDR1 and CDR2 sequences are SGHTS and YDEGEE. V lost 2 bases to trimming and J lost 5 bases, with 7 bases between them. The chain's CDR3 is CASSFRRTGELFF. In DNA, the CDR3 is TGTGCCAGCAGCTTTCGTAGGACCGGGGAGCTGTTTTTT.

This rearrangement joins TRBV5-5 to TRBJ1-3; D not resolved. CDR3 length equals 14 residues. Deletions cut 0 bases from V and 4 bases from J, with 8 bases between. Germline V lookup: CDR1 SGHKS, CDR2 YYEKEE (reference sequence). The CDR3: CASSLGRGGNTIYF. As DNA, the CDR3 is TGTGCCAGCAGCTTGGGGCGGGGAGGAAACACCATATATTTT.

The chain employs TRBV6-5 and TRBJ1-6, with TRBD1 matching 8 bases. CDR1 and CDR2 (germline): MNHEY, SVGAGI. The V segment lost 1 base and the J segment 10 bases; nucleotides outside the gene matches: 6. The CDR3 sequence is 15 residues long. The CDR3 is CASSYYGTGNSPLHF. The CDR3 DNA sequence: TGTGCCAGCAGTTACTATGGGACAGGCAACTCACCCCTCCACTTT.

The CDR3 sequence: CASSGIPRVATQYF. In DNA, the CDR3 is TGTGCCAGCAGTGGGATCCCGAGGGTGGCTACGCAGTATTTT. The J gene is TRBJ2-3, the V gene TRBV28; a weak D match, TRBD2 (5 bases). The V gene lost 5 bases and the J gene lost 8 bases, with 17 bases spanning the gap. The CDR3 is made up of 14 amino acids. The germline V gene has CDR1 MDHEN and CDR2 SYDVKM. Full variable domain (rest looked up from reference TRBV28 and TRBJ2-3): DVKVTQSSRYLVKRTGEKVFLECVQDMDHENMFWYRQDPGLGLRLIYFSYDVKMKEKGDIPEGYSVSREKKERFSLILESASTNQTSMYLCASSGIPRVATQYFGPGTRLTVL.

The chain combines TRBV7-9 with TRBJ1-2; tentative D call: TRBD1 (5 bases). V shed 5 bases and J shed 8 bases, with 15 bases lying between them. CDR3 length: 13 amino acids. Germline V gene sequence: CDR1 SEHNR, CDR2 FQNEAQ (reference sequence). CDR3 residues: CASSPDGPGGYTF. CDR3 DNA sequence: TGTGCCAGCAGCCCGGACGGACCAGGGGGCTACACCTTC.

The chain couples TRBV18 to TRBJ1-4; D is unresolved. Germline CDR1 reads KGHSH; CDR2 reads LQKENI. This CDR3 comprises 13 residues. The V end was cut by 3 bases, the J end by 12 bases, with 14 bases between. The CDR3 region is CASSPRSGGELFF. For the CDR3, the DNA is TGTGCCAGCTCACCGCGCTCAGGCGGAGAACTGTTTTTT.

This clone was observed a few times. The V gene is TRBV11-3, the J gene TRBJ1-1, with D perhaps matching TRBD1 (5 bases). This CDR3 spans 11 amino acids. V was shortened by 4 bases and J by 6 bases, with 6 bases between the two germline ends. Germline assignment: CDR1 SGHNT and CDR2 YENEEA. CDR3 region: CASSSGSEAFF. In DNA form, the CDR3 reads TGTGCCAGCAGCTCAGGGTCTGAAGCTTTCTTT. The whole variable domain, filled in from reference TRBV11-3 and TRBJ1-1, reads EAGVVQSPRYKIIEKKQPVAFWCNPISGHNTLYWYLQNLGQGPELLIRYENEEAVDDSQLPKDRFSAERLKGVDSTLKIQPAELGDSAVYLCASSSGSEAFFGQGTRLTVV.

Regarding this clone: Its ends do not fully match the called genes, so a read error is possible. The chain recombines TRBV30 with TRBJ1-2, with 8 bases fitting TRBD1. The CDR3 is made up of 13 amino acids. In germline, CDR1 is GTSNPN, CDR2 SVGIG (reference sequence). This CDR3 reads CAWRPPGQGSPQF. CDR3 bases: TGTGCCTGGAGACCACCTGGACAGGGCTCCCCCCAGTTC.

The CDR3 spells CASSKTLLEAFF. The CDR3 DNA is TGTGCCAGCAGTAAGACTCTGCTTGAAGCTTTCTTT. J is TRBJ1-1 and V is TRBV28; D ambiguous. This CDR3 region has 12 residues. V gave up 5 bases and J gave up 7 bases, with 11 bases separating them. Germline V gene data show CDR1 as MDHEN and CDR2 as SYDVKM.

The chain links TRBV9 to TRBJ2-7; maybe TRBD2 (5 bases). The CDR3 has 15 amino acids. The germline V gene encodes CDR1 SGDLS and CDR2 YYNGEE. The V gene lost 4 bases and the J gene lost 3 bases, with 17 bases spanning the gap. CDR3 residues: CASSPQVSGDYEQYF. DNA for the CDR3: TGTGCCAGCAGCCCCCAGGTCAGCGGAGACTACGAGCAGTACTTC.

The rearrangement uses TRBV23-1 and TRBJ1-3; TRBD1 matches at 11 bases. TRBV23-1 is sorted into the ORF group, with uncertain function. This CDR3 has 21 amino acids. Trimming removed 8 bases from V and 4 bases from J; junction bases left unmatched: 25. The CDR3 region has the DNA TGCGCCAGCCGAGGTCGACCGGACAGGGGGCCTCCCAAGCTCTGGGGAAACACCATATATTTT. Translating it yields CASRGRPDRGPPKLWGNTIYF.

This clone has a single count. V and J are TRBV15 and TRBJ1-5; D may be TRBD1 (5 bases). Deletions cut 3 bases from V and 6 bases from J, with 12 bases between. This CDR3 region has 14 residues. The germline V gene encodes CDR1 LNHNV and CDR2 YYDKDF (reference sequence). CDR3 DNA: TGTGCCACCAGCAGTGGGACCAAGAGTCAGCCCCAGCATTTT. The encoded protein is CATSSGTKSQPQHF.

The rearrangement uses TRBV3-1 (or the pseudogene TRBV3-2) and TRBJ2-5, with 7 bases that match TRBD1. Germline trimming cut 4 bases from V and 5 bases from J; bases unmatched to any gene: 13. Germline CDR1 LGHDT, CDR2 YNNKEL (reference sequence). CDR3 length: 16 residues. This chain's CDR3 is CASSRLSTGRAETQYF. In nucleotides, the CDR3 is TGTGCCAGCAGCCGACTATCGACAGGGCGGGCGGAGACCCAGTACTTC.

This clone has only one observation. The rearrangement joins TRBV9 to TRBJ1-1, with D hard to call. Germline V gene lookup returns CDR1 SGDLS and CDR2 YYNGEE. This CDR3 region has 16 residues. The ends were cut back, 0 bases at V and 1 base at J, with 13 bases in the middle. CDR3 nucleotide sequence: TGTGCCAGCAGCGTAGGGTCGGGCGGTACGAACACTGAAGCTTTCTTT. It encodes CASSVGSGGTNTEAFF.

For the CDR3, the DNA is TGTGCCAGCAGCCCGGGAAGTTCGAGGGTCGACGAGCAGTACTTC. The encoded protein is CASSPGSSRVDEQYF. This rearrangement joins TRBV7-9 to TRBJ2-7; tentatively, D is TRBD2 (5 bases). V was trimmed by 5 bases and J by 5 bases, leaving 19 bases between them. This CDR3 comprises 15 residues. The germline V gene encodes CDR1 SEHNR and CDR2 FQNEAQ (reference sequence).

V gene TRBV6-2 or TRBV6-3 combines with J gene TRBJ2-2; 7 nucleotides agree with TRBD1. The germline gives CDR1 MNHEY, CDR2 SVGEGT. CDR3 size: 16 residues. The trim removed 4 bases at V and 4 bases at J, leaving 9 bases unmatched. The CDR3 loop reads CASSSVGTAFTGELFF. Written as DNA, the CDR3 is TGTGCCAGCAGTTCTGTCGGGACAGCTTTCACCGGGGAGCTGTTTTTT.

This chain joins TRBV5-4 and TRBJ2-3; 7 nucleotides agree with TRBD2. After removal of 3 bases from V and 2 bases from J, the junction contained 3 bases not matched to a gene. This CDR3 is built from 14 residues. Germline CDR1 and CDR2: SGHNT and YYREEE (reference sequence). In DNA form, the CDR3 reads TGTGCCAGCAGCTCCAGGGACTACACAGATACGCAGTATTTT. It is translated as CASSSRDYTDTQYF.

The chain recombines TRBV27 with TRBJ1-5, with a weak D call TRBD1 (6 bases). CDR3 length equals 14 residues. V lost 5 bases and J lost 1, with 9 bases in between. CDR1 and CDR2 (germline): MNHEY, SMNVEV (reference sequence). The CDR3 reads CASSRGASNQPQHF. The CDR3 coding sequence is TGTGCCAGCAGTAGGGGGGCGAGCAATCAGCCCCAGCATTTT.

This chain joins TRBV29-1 and TRBJ2-1; 13 bases align to TRBD2. The CDR3 is 13 residues long. CDR1 is SQVTM and CDR2 is ANQGSEA in the germline V gene. Trimming cost V 7 bases and J 8 bases; bases outside gene matches: 5. This CDR3 is CSATSGRAYEQFF. CDR3 nucleotide sequence: TGCAGCGCTACTAGCGGGAGGGCCTATGAGCAGTTCTTC.

The V and J genes are TRBV5-1 and TRBJ2-5; D is undetermined. Germline V lookup: CDR1 SGHRS, CDR2 YFSETQ. CDR3 length equals 15 residues. V lost 0 bases to trimming and J lost 1 base, with 10 bases between them. CDR3 region: CASSLALTRQETQYF. CDR3 nucleotides: TGCGCCAGCAGCTTGGCCCTGACCCGCCAAGAGACCCAGTACTTC.

CDR3 protein: CASSRKRDRGTKQYF. The DNA of the CDR3 is TGTGCCAGCAGCAGAAAGAGGGACAGGGGAACCAAGCAGTACTTC. The V and J genes are TRBV7-6 and TRBJ2-7; 10 bases fit TRBD1. The ends lost 5 bases at V and 8 bases at J; junction bases unmatched: 12. This CDR3 has 15 amino acids. Germline CDR1 is SGHVS and CDR2 is FNYEAQ.

The rearrangement joins TRBV6-4 to TRBJ1-2; TRBD1 matches at 7 bases. The J segment lost 8 bases and the V segment lost 0 bases, leaving 9 bases of the junction unmatched. Germline V gene sequence: CDR1 MRHNA, CDR2 SNTAGT. This CDR3 is 15 amino acids long. CDR3 sequence reads: CASSDSQGGLSGYTF. The CDR3 coding sequence is TGTGCCAGCAGTGACTCGCAGGGGGGGCTTTCGGGCTACACCTTC.